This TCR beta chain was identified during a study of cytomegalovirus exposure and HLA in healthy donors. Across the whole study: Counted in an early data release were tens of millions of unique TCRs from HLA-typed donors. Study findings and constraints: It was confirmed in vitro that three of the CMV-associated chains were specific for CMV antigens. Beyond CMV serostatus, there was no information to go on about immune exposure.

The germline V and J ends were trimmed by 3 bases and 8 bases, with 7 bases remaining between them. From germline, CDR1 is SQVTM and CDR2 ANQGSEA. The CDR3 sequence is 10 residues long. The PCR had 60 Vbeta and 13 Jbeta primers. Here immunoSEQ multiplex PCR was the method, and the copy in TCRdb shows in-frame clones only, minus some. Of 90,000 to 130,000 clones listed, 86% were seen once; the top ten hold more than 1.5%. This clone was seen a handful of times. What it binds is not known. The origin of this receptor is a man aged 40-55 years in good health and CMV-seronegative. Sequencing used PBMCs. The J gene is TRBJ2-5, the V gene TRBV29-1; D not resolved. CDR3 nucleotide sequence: TGCAGCGTTGAGGGCAGTACCCAGTACTTC. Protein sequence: CSVEGSTQYF.